This TCR beta chain was sequenced in a study of blood T cell repertoires in COVID-19. Overall study: Researchers got acute and convalescent COVID-19 samples from the United States, Italy and Spain. The cDNA or gDNA used as material had been derived from T cells, B-cell-depleted T cells, or PBMCs.

This clone came up a few times. The CDR3 loop spans 14 amino acids. Looked up from germline, CDR1 is MNHEY and CDR2 is SVGAGI. Trimming stripped 6 bases from V and 5 bases from J, with 16 bases between. Study processing details: Amplifying reference gene primers gave estimates of nucleated cell counts. The table came from immunoSEQ multiplex PCR; TCRdb's copy has only in-frame clones and leaves some out. Clone size and the V and J calls come from that table; the DNA yielded D and trimming. The sample shows 25,000 to 30,000 clones, more than 65% of them seen only once. Sequencing used peripheral blood. The genes are TRBV6-5 and TRBJ1-1; weak D call: TRBD1 (5 bases). The source is a woman aged 60-75 years with acute or convalescent COVID-19. CDR3 in DNA: TGTGCCAGCAGCCAAACTCAGGGAGGGACTGAAGCTTTCTTT. Translation gives CASSQTQGGTEAFF.